This T cell receptor (beta chain) came from a study of cytomegalovirus exposure and HLA in healthy donors (dated by TCRdb to 2017 to 2019). Describing the broader study: In an earlier analysis of 550 to 750 of the donors, 276 Gb of sequence data and about 110 million unique TCR beta sequences from 180 million or so T cells were reported. In an earlier analysis of a few hundred of the donors, high-throughput TCR beta sequencing was used to judge whether each TCR beta V gene segment behaved as functional or pseudogenic. The later analysis used no new phenotypic data to find candidate immune exposures, relying instead on TCR beta sequences and their occurrence across donors. Donor age, sex, ethnicity and CMV serostatus were compiled together with the repertoire data. Typing coverage varied by locus: roughly 629-630 donors for A, B, C, DRB1 and DQB1; roughly 500 for DQA1; 600 to 610 for DPA1; around 490 for DPB1. Of the approximately 400 genotyped donors, less than 85% were placed in the genetic ancestry cluster associated with self-reported Caucasian donors. Along with the approximately 700-subject first cohort, a separate validation cohort of more than 90 different subjects was used. A later analysis re-analyzed previously published TCR beta repertoires from several hundred donors and added high-resolution HLA genotyping to study TCR occurrence patterns. The study was designed to test whether signatures of past pathogen exposure could be identified by cataloging public T cell receptors. Genome-wide SNP genotypes for about three fifths of the roughly 670 donors were used in a later genetic analysis, which treated that subset as a discovery cohort. All discovery cohort repertoires had been generated on a single sequencing platform. An early release covering roughly 640 HLA-typed donors comprised 300 to 350 gigabases of sequencing data and around 80 million unique TCR sequences. The study used immunosequencing to profile the T cell repertoires of several hundred subjects and linked those repertoires to cytomegalovirus serostatus. Among 300 to 450 genotyped donors of the cohort, an average of about 240,000 unique TCR beta nucleotide sequences were sequenced per donor, roughly a sixth of them non-productive. Both class I and class II loci were covered by HLA typing, at four-digit resolution. The study combined high-throughput TCR immunosequencing, statistical association of individual TCRs with disease status, and machine learning to predict cytomegalovirus infection status. Four or five DR-DQ haplotypes were handled as single units for association and clustering, since linkage in the cohort was strong.

The V and J ends are trimmed by 1 base and 9 bases, leaving 16 bases between them. The CDR3 holds 14 amino acids from the cysteine to the phenylalanine. The DNA shown is the 42-base CDR3, in frame from base 1. Looking up the germline V gene yields CDR1 SGHDT and CDR2 YYEEEE. In total, roughly 670 healthy bone marrow donors made up the cohort. At the time of sampling, every cohort member was nominally healthy, though immune exposures that went unrecorded were likely present. The donor tested CMV seronegative, placing the donor among the 350 to 400 seronegative members of the cohort. A peripheral blood sample was collected from each donor, and TCR beta sequencing was performed on peripheral blood mononuclear cells. The Qiagen DNeasy Blood Extraction Kit was used to extract genomic DNA from the blood cell samples. Library preparation used the immunoSEQ multiplex PCR assay. A mixture of 60 forward primers for TCR Vbeta segments and 13 reverse primers for TCR Jbeta segments was used in the multiplex PCR. The CDR3 region of rearranged TCR beta genes was amplified from genomic DNA by a multiplex PCR assay. Amplified TCR beta libraries were sequenced as 87-base-pair reads on the Illumina HiSeq System. The source study handled its data this way. Across the 500 to 700 repertoires, a later analysis counted roughly 77 million unique TCR beta chains, roughly 11 million of which were shared by at least two donors. Raw reads were error-corrected and collapsed into unique sequences by a nearest-neighbor algorithm in which closely related sequences were merged to remove PCR and sequencing errors. To assign V, D and J gene segments, CDR3 sequences were aligned to IMGT reference sequences. For a sequence to be retained, a match of at least six nucleotides to both a V gene segment and a J gene segment was required. Rearrangements were called productive when the CDR3 lacked stop codons and stayed in frame with V and J; all others were non-productive. Following IMGT convention, CDR3 was defined as the stretch from the second conserved V-encoded cysteine to the conserved J-encoded phenylalanine. The earlier analysis of 587 of the donors excluded sequences that lacked an unambiguous match to a single V gene segment. In an earlier analysis of 450 to 700 of the donors, V segments were called functional above 56.7% productive rearrangements and were called segregating when the between-donor standard deviation exceeded 5%. To diagnose cytomegalovirus status from the catalog of TCR beta chain sequences, a statistical classification framework was built. V and J gene assignment, in a later analysis, came from comparing TCR nucleotide sequences with IMGT/GENE-DB human TR gene sequences. In a later analysis, CDR3 sequences and most-parsimonious VDJ recombination scenarios were assigned using the TCRdist pipeline. In a later analysis, each TCR beta chain was defined by its CDR3 amino acid sequence together with its V-gene family, and reads lacking a unique V-gene family were excluded. As a way to deal with suspected cross-contamination and a sequencing artifact, a later analysis dropped more than 500 nucleotide sequences that were highly shared and had low generation probability. A later analysis calculated a clonal expansion index for each public chain from normalized within-repertoire ranks of inferred template counts. In a later analysis, generation probabilities were computed using a VDJ recombination model fitted to out-of-frame rearrangements, and the results were checked against IGoR. In a later analysis, TCR-TCR, TCR-HLA and TCR-CMV co-occurrence was scored with hypergeometric tests, and a repertoire-size bias correction was applied to TCR pairs. A later analysis estimated false discovery rates by permuting HLA or CMV assignments 20 times. In a later analysis, co-occurring TCRs were grouped with DBSCAN, and TCRdist sequence similarity was added when clustering was performed within HLA-allele-positive subsets. Co-occurrence clustering excluded repertoires with fewer than 30,000 or more than 120,000 public chains, plus five with anomalous nucleotide sharing. Not all clones reach the TCRdb copy of this immuneACCESS table, which keeps in-frame sequences only. Checked studies attribute under half of the gap to unresolved V genes and leave the rest unexplained. V, J and clone size are taken as reported in that table, and D and trimming were inferred from the DNA itself. The sample includes over 200,000 clones, with about 75% observed a single time. Roughly 2% of the sample is held by the ten biggest clonotypes.

Comment on this clone: Its binding antigen is unknown. Base-call qualities are not available, and no considerably larger clone is one nucleotide away.

Results the study describes overall, beyond this receptor: An association between a missense DCLRE1C variant and V-gene and J-gene trimming of TCR beta chains was found in a later genetic analysis and replicated in an independent cohort. Immune exposure information for the cohort was limited to CMV serostatus. Correlated functional status among segregating V segments might be attributable to linkage disequilibrium, but an unknown experimental factor could not be ruled out. A further reported finding was that TCR beta sequences accurately predicted the HLA-A and HLA-B alleles for most subjects in the first cohort. Most CMV-associated TCR beta chains appeared to be HLA-restricted in a later analysis, and the HLA associations seemed to be driven largely by CMV exposure. A later genetic analysis reported fewer N-insertions in productive TCRs among donors in an Asian-associated ancestry cluster than the roughly 650-donor mean. Assigning TCR associations to individual alleles was difficult when HLA alleles, especially DR and DQ, strongly co-occurred. According to a later analysis, TCR association rates differed among HLA loci, with DRB1 alleles showing the most associated TCRs and HLA-C alleles showing the fewest. Some IMGT-functional V segments, including TRBV6-2 and TRBV6-3, could not be told apart with the 87-base-pair reads, so those segments were excluded. In a later analysis, HLA-associated TCR beta chains were found to be more clonally expanded and to have lower generation probabilities than equally common non-associated chains. The authors suggested that the approach could potentially be extended to other disease states and immunological phenotypes. The study listed over 150 TCR beta chains as associated with cytomegalovirus. The earlier analysis of fewer than 750 of the donors excluded fewer than 20 rarely observed V segments, including chromosome 9 orphons, because counts were too low. In an earlier analysis of roughly 560 of the donors, most TCR beta V segments were observed in productive rearrangements about 90% or about 30% of the time, broadly matching IMGT annotations. Specific HLA alleles were associated with around 18,000 TCR beta sequences at a false discovery rate of 0.05 in a later analysis. In vitro tests confirmed that three of the cytomegalovirus-associated TCR beta chains recognize cytomegalovirus antigens. Most TCR sequences were seen in very few donors, while some public TCRs were found in many individuals. The cohort was sequenced for TCR beta chains only, and without alpha or paired-chain data the features that could be detected were limited. A later analysis reported that several top co-occurrence clusters appeared linked to parvovirus B19, influenza, CMV and Epstein-Barr virus. The sequencing pipeline was judged likely to have produced a cluster of highly shared sequence variants as a technical artifact. Cytomegalovirus status was reported to be diagnosed by the classifier with high specificity and sensitivity in both the original and validation cohorts. Because some donors lacked HLA typing at each locus, the association tests relied only on the typed subset. Sequencing depth was assumed to be roughly uniform across donors in the presence/absence analyses, though that assumption may not hold.

The clonotype originates from a woman in her 30s in good health and CMV-seronegative. The chain uses TRBV5-6 and TRBJ1-1; the D gene cannot be resolved reliably. The sequenced sample was PBMCs. This receptor has the CDR3 CASSLYGDYGKAFF. The DNA is TGTGCCAGCAGCTTGTACGGGGATTATGGCAAAGCTTTCTTT.